This TCR beta chain was recovered during a study of T cells expressing NK-cell markers. Study-wide background: With respect to HCMV, seven of the eight sequenced donors were seropositive, and one was seronegative.

For this clonotype: Its antigen remains unidentified.

Findings of the study overall: Similarly, these clonotypes led the CD3+CD56-NKG2C+ fraction as well in several donors. More than 5 of the donors carried dominant NKG2C+ clonotypes that took up about 1.0-7.0% of their CD8+ T cells.

The CDR3 spans 15 residues. Looked up from germline, CDR1 is DFQATT and CDR2 is SNEGSKA (reference sequence). 5'RACE template switching with UMIs produced the TCR beta cDNA. TCRdb reprocessed the 5' RACE reads, keeping one entry per CDR3 protein, no DNA. The sample totals about 21,000 distinct CDR3 sequences. The receptor was isolated from a man aged 18 to 69 in good health. The chain joins TRBV20-1 to TRBJ2-7; TCRdb outputs TRBD1, but without DNA this stays unchecked. The source material was blood T cells: a sorted CD56 or NKG2C T cell subset, CD4+ or CD8+ T cells, or bulk PBMC T cells (not recorded which). CDR3 sequence: CSARVGGTAPYEQYF.